This record concerns one T cell receptor beta chain sequence. Its antigen has not been determined. No much larger clone is present one base from it, and per-base qualities are unavailable. This entry is derived from a study of blood T cell repertoires in COVID-19 (dated by TCRdb to the early 2020s). Regarding the complete study: Collaborator samples came from the United States, Italy and Spain and covered acute and convalescent phases of COVID-19. The repertoires were released in a freely available public database meant as a resource for research on the immune response to SARS-CoV-2. A de-identified subject ID, COVID-19 status, age in years and sex were almost always included in the sample metadata. The dataset comprised deeply sampled blood TCRbeta repertoires from subjects exposed to, actively infected with, or recovered from COVID-19. The samples were drawn from the first 160 participants of the ongoing ImmuneRACE study and from roughly 1,300 subjects provided by 6 global collaborators. Where HLA class I and class II types were available, the types were taken from metadata supplied by the sample provider, not from assay-based typing. The material from the prospective study consisted of cDNA or gDNA derived from T cells, B-cell-depleted T cells, or PBMCs.

Each collaborating institution followed its own protocols to collect whole blood in K2EDTA tubes. Collaborator samples were shipped for TCRbeta analysis as frozen whole blood, isolated PBMCs, or DNA extracted from either sample type. Overall study results and their limits: Clinical and demographic metadata were provided uncurated, with the amount varying by source and participant.

TCRbeta CDR3 regions were amplified from genomic DNA using the immunoSEQ Assay, a bias-controlled multiplex PCR. As for how the authors treated the data: Nucleated cell counts per sample were estimated from amplification of reference gene primers within the assay. To quantify the absolute abundance of each unique TCRbeta CDR3 rearrangement, sequence reads were collapsed and filtered. For each sample, productive Simpson clonality was calculated as the square root of Simpson's diversity index across productive rearrangements. The source is immuneACCESS, and TCRdb retained only in-frame sequences with V and J called. Part of the clones is not carried over; for the studies checked, unresolved V genes explain less than half of this, and the remainder is unexplained. V and J calls and clone size are those listed in that table; D and trimming were worked out from the DNA. The sample has over 30,000 clones on record, over 90% of them singletons. 9.5% to 15% of the sample is held by the ten biggest clonotypes.

Clipping removes 6 bases from V and 6 bases from J, with 7 as the unmatched junction base count. The germline V gene (reference sequence) gives CDR1 as MNHEY and CDR2 as SMNVEV. The cysteine opens and the phenylalanine closes a CDR3 of 15 amino acids. Only CDR3 DNA remains: 45 bases, in frame from the first base. Input material: peripheral blood. The clonotype originates from a human donor in a cohort sampled during active COVID-19. The sequence is built from TRBV27 and TRBJ2-2; the central 10 bases match TRBD1. The nucleotide sequence reads as follows: TGTGCCAGCAGGCGGACAGGGGGTGTTTCCGGGGAGCTGTTTTTT. Its translation reads: CASRRTGGVSGELFF.